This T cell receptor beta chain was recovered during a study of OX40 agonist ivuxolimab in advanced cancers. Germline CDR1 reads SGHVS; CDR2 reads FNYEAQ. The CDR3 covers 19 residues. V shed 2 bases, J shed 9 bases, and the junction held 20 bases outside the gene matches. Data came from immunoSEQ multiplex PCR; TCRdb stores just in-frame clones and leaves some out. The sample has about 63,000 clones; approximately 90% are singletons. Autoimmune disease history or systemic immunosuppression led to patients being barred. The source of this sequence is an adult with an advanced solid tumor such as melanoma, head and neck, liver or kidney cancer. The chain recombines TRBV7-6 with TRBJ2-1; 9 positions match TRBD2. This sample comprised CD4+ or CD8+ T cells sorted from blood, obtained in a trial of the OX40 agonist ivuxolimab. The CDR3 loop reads CASSLYEIPTERGEGEQFF. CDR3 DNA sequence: TGTGCCAGCAGCTTATACGAAATACCGACGGAGCGGGGGGAGGGTGAGCAGTTCTTC. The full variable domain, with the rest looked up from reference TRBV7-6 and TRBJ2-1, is GAGVSQSPRYKVTKRGQDVALRCDPISGHVSLYWYRQALGQGPEFLTYFNYEAQQDKSGLPNDRFSAERPEGSISTLTIQRTEQRDSAMYRCASSLYEIPTERGEGEQFFGPGTRLTVL.